This T cell receptor (beta chain) was profiled in a study of T cells in narcolepsy. In the study overall: Donors had narcolepsy type 1 or type 2, or were healthy controls. Study-level points and caveats: Healthy controls reportedly lacked the autoreactive clonotypes serially found in patients' blood. Some memory CD4+ repertoires had no autoreactive clone sequences. Same-patient CSF and blood CD4+ T cell clonotypes included HCRT-specific and TRIB2-specific autoreactive ones.

This CDR3 is built from 15 residues. The V gene's germline CDR1 is SEHNR and CDR2 FQNEAQ (reference sequence). Trimming stripped 5 bases from V and 0 bases from J, with 11 bases between. A word on this clone: Its antigen is unknown.

Using immunoSEQ multiplex PCR, the repertoire was profiled, and TCRdb retains in-frame clones only, with some absent. The top ten clones hold approximately 0.71% of a sample with tens of thousands of clones, about four fifths of them seen once. The chain employs TRBV7-9 and TRBJ1-3; D perhaps matches TRBD1 (5 bases). This clonotype was obtained from a human donor with narcolepsy. The sequenced material came from CD45RA- memory CD4+ T cells from PBMCs. The CDR3 sequence is CASSPMGVSGNTIYF. DNA for the CDR3: TGTGCCAGCAGCCCCATGGGGGTCTCTGGAAACACCATATATTTT.